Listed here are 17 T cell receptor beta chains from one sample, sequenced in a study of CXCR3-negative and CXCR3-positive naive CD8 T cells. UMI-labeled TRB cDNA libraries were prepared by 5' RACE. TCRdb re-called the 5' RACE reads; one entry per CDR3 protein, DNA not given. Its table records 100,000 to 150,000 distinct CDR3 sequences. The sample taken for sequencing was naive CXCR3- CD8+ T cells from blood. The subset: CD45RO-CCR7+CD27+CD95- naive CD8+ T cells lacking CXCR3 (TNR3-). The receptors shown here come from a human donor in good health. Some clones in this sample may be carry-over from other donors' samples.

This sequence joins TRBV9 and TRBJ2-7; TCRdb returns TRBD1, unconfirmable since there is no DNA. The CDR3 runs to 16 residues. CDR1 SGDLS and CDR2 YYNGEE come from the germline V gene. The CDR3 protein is CASRPLQGPLSYEQYF. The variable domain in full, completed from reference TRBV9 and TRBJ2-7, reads DSGVTQTPKHLITATGQRVTLRCSPRSGDLSVYWYQQSLDQGLQFLIQYYNGEERAKGNILERFSAQQFPDLHSELNLSSLELGDSALYFCASRPLQGPLSYEQYFGPGTRLTVT.

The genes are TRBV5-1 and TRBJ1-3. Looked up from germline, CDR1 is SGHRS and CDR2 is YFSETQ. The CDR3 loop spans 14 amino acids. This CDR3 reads CASSLDSPGNTIYF.

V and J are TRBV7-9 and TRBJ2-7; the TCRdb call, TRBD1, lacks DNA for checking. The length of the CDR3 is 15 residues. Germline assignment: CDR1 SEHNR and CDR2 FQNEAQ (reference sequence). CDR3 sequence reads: CASSQAGGSAYEQYF.

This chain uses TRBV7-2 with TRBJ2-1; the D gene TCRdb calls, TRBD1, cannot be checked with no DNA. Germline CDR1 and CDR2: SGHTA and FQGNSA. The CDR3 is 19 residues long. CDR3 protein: CASSLDWALALSSYNEQFF.

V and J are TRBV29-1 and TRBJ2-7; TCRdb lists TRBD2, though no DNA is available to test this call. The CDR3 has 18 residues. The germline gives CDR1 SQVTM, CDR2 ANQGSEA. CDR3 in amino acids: CSVTTSGPPSPSSYEQYF.

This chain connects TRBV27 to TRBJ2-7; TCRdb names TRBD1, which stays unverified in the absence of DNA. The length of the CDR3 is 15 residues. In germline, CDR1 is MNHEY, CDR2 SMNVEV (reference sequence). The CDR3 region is CASSLAGLGVYEQYF.

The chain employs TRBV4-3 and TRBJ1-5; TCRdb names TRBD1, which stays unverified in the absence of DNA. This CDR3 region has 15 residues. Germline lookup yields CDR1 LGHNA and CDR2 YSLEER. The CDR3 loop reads CASSQDRAGHQPQHF.

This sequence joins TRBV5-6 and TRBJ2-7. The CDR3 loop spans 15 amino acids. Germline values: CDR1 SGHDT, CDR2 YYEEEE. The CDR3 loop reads CASSLAGFRSYEQYF.

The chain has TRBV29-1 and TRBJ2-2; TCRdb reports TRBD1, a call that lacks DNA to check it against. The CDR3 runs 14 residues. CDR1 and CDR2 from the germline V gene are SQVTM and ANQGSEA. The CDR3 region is CSVAGQGYTGELFF.

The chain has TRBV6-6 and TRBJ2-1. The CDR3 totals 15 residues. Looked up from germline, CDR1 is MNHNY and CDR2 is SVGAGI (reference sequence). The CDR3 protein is CASSHSSGVYNEQFF.

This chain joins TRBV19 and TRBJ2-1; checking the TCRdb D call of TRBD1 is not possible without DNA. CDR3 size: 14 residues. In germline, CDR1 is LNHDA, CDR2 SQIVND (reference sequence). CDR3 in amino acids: CASSIIRGALEQFF.

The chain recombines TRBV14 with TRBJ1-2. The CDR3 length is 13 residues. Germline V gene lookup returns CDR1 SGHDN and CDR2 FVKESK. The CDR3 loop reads CASSIGPNYGYTF.

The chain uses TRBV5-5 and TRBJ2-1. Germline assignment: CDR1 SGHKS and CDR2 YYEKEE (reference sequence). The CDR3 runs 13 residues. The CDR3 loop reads CASSYTWPNEQFF.

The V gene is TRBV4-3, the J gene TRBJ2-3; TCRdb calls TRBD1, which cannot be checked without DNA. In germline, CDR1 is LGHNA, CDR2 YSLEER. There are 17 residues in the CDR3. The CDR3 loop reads CASSQDGGARSTDTQYF.

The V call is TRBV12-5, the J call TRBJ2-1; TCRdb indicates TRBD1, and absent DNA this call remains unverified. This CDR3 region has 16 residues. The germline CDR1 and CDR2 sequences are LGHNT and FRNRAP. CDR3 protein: CASGLVRPRGGDEQFF.

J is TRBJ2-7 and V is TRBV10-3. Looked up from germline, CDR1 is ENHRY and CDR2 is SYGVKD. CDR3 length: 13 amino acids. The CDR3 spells CAISESGSYEQYF.

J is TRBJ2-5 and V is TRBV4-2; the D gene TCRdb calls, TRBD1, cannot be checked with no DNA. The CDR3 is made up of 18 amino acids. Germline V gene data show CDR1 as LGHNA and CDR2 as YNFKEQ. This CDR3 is CASSQGPGQGPGDGTQYF.